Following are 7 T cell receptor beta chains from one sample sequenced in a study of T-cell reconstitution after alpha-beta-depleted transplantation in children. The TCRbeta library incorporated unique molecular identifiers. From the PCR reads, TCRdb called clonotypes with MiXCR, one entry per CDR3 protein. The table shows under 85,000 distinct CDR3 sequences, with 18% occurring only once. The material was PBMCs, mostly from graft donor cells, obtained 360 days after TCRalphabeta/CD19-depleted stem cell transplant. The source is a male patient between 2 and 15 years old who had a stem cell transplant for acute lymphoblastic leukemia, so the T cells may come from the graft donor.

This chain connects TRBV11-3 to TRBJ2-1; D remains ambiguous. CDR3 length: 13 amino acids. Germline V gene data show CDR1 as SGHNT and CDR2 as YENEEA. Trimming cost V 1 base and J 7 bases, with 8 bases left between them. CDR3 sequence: CASSLGAINEQFF. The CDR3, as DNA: TGTGCCAGCAGCTTAGGCGCGATTAATGAGCAGTTCTTC. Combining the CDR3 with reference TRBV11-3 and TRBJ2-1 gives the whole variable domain EAGVVQSPRYKIIEKKQPVAFWCNPISGHNTLYWYLQNLGQGPELLIRYENEEAVDDSQLPKDRFSAERLKGVDSTLKIQPAELGDSAVYLCASSLGAINEQFFGPGTRLTVL.

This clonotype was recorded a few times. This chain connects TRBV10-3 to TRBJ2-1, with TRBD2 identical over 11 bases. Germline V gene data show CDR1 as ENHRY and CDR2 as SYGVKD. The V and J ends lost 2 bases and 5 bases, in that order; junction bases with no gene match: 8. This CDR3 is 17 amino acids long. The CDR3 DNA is TGTGCCATCAGTGAGCCGGTACCGGGACTAGCGGACAATGAGCAGTTCTTC. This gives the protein CAISEPVPGLADNEQFF.

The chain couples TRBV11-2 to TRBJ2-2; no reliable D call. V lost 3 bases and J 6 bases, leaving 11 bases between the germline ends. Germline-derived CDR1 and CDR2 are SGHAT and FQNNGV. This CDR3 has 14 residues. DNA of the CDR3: TGTGCCAGCAGCTTTCGGACGGTCTCCGGGGAGCTGTTTTTT. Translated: CASSFRTVSGELFF.

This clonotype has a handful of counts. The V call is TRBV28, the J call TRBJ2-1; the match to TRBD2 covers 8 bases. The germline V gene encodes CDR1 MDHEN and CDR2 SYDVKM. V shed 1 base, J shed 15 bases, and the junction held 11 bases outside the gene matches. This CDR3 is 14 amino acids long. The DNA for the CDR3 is TGTGCCAGCAGTTTATTTCTAGCGGGTCAGGAGGCGTTCTTC. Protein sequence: CASSLFLAGQEAFF.

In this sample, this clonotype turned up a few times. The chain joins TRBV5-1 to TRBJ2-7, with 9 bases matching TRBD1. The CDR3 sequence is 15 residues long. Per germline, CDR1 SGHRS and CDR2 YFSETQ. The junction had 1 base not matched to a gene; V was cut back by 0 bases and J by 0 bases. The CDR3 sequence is CASSLGQGDSYEQYF. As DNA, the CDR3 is TGCGCCAGCAGCTTGGGACAGGGGGACTCCTACGAGCAGTACTTC.

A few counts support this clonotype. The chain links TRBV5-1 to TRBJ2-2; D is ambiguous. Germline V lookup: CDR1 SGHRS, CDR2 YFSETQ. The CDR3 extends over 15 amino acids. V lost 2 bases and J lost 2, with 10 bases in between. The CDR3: CASSFGLINTGELFF. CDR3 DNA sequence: TGCGCCAGCAGCTTTGGCCTAATCAACACCGGGGAGCTGTTTTTT. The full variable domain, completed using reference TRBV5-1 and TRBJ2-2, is KAGVTQTPRYLIKTRGQQVTLSCSPISGHRSVSWYQQTPGQGLQFLFEYFSETQRNKGNFPGRFSGRQFSNSRSEMNVSTLELGDSALYLCASSFGLINTGELFFGEGSRLTVL.

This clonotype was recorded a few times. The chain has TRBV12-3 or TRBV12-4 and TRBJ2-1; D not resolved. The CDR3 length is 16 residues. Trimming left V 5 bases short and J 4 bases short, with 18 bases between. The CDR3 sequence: CASSPGTQWGYNEQFF. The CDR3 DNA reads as TGTGCCAGCAGTCCGGGCACGCAATGGGGATACAATGAGCAGTTCTTC.